The rows below give T cell receptor beta chains drawn from one sample of a study of T cell changes during pregnancy in multiple sclerosis. The table came from immunoSEQ multiplex PCR; TCRdb's copy has only in-frame clones and leaves some out. The data show 30,000 to 40,000 clones, over 75% seen once. The starting material was CD4+ T cells from peripheral blood mononuclear cells, obtained in the first trimester of pregnancy. The receptors here all came from a female donor in good health, enrolled as a control in a pregnancy study. Each CDR3 is given with its conserved first and last residue. The D gene is left open where the match is weak. Clone size is shown for a subset of rows, as once, few, many or a class of expanded clone.

clone_size: -; j_call: TRBJ2-7; v_call: TRBV28; d_call: TRBD1; cdr3_nt: TGTGCCAGCAGCCCTGAGGGACAGGGTTACTACGAGCAGTACTTC; cdr3_aa: CASSPEGQGYYEQYF
clone_size: once; j_call: TRBJ2-5; v_call: TRBV5-8; d_call: -; cdr3_nt: TGTGCCAGCAGCTTCGTGGACAGCTCGGTCCCCCGAGAGACCCAGTACTTC; cdr3_aa: CASSFVDSSVPRETQYF
clone_size: -; j_call: TRBJ2-6; v_call: TRBV7-9; d_call: -; cdr3_nt: TGTGCCAGCAGCTCCGACAGCCCCCGGGCCAACGTCCTGACTTTC; cdr3_aa: CASSSDSPRANVLTF
clone_size: -; j_call: TRBJ1-2; v_call: TRBV18; d_call: -; cdr3_nt: TGTGCCAGCTCACCAGGGAGAACTAACTATGGCTACACCTTC; cdr3_aa: CASSPGRTNYGYTF
clone_size: -; j_call: TRBJ1-1; v_call: TRBV6-5; d_call: TRBD1; cdr3_nt: TGTGCCAGCAGTTACAGGGGGGACAGGGTTCGGACTGAAGCTTTCTTT; cdr3_aa: CASSYRGDRVRTEAFF
clone_size: -; j_call: TRBJ2-7; v_call: TRBV11-3; d_call: -; cdr3_nt: TGTGCCAGCAGCTTACAGGGCAACGAGCAGTACTTC; cdr3_aa: CASSLQGNEQYF
clone_size: once; j_call: TRBJ2-2; v_call: TRBV30; d_call: TRBD1; cdr3_nt: TGTGCCTCCCCGGGACAGGGGGTTGCCGGGGAGCTGTTTTTT; cdr3_aa: CASPGQGVAGELFF
clone_size: -; j_call: TRBJ2-5; v_call: TRBV7-2; d_call: TRBD2; cdr3_nt: TGTGCCAGCAGCCCACAGATGGCGGGGGGCCAAGAGACCCAGTACTTC; cdr3_aa: CASSPQMAGGQETQYF
clone_size: -; j_call: TRBJ2-2; v_call: TRBV19; d_call: -; cdr3_nt: TGTGCCAGTAGTATAATGGGCAGGGTGAACACCGGGGAGCTGTTTTTT; cdr3_aa: CASSIMGRVNTGELFF
clone_size: -; j_call: TRBJ2-1; v_call: TRBV7-3; d_call: -; cdr3_nt: TGTGCCAGCAGCCAACAAGAAGACAATGAGCAGTTCTTC; cdr3_aa: CASSQQEDNEQFF
clone_size: -; j_call: TRBJ1-1; v_call: TRBV6-5; d_call: -; cdr3_nt: TGTGCCAGCAGTTCAGGGGTCAAGATCGCTGAAGCTTTCTTT; cdr3_aa: CASSSGVKIAEAFF
clone_size: -; j_call: TRBJ1-1; v_call: TRBV5-4; d_call: -; cdr3_nt: TGTGCCAGCAGCTCCCCCGGACACTACACTGAAGCTTTCTTT; cdr3_aa: CASSSPGHYTEAFF
clone_size: -; j_call: TRBJ1-6; v_call: TRBV7-2; d_call: TRBD1; cdr3_nt: TGTGCCAGCAGCTCGCAGGGGGGTAATTCACCCCTCCACTTT; cdr3_aa: CASSSQGGNSPLHF
clone_size: -; j_call: TRBJ2-7; v_call: TRBV7-8; d_call: -; cdr3_nt: TGTGCCAGCAGCCTTACAACAGGGATGGAATCCTACGAGCAGTACTTC; cdr3_aa: CASSLTTGMESYEQYF
clone_size: -; j_call: TRBJ2-1; v_call: TRBV7-3; d_call: TRBD2; cdr3_nt: TGTGCCAGCAGCCGAAAGGGCGGGGGGTACAATGAGCAGTTCTTC; cdr3_aa: CASSRKGGGYNEQFF
clone_size: -; j_call: TRBJ2-1; v_call: TRBV6-5; d_call: TRBD2; cdr3_nt: TGTGCCAGCATTGGGACTAGCAACAATGAGCAGTTCTTC; cdr3_aa: CASIGTSNNEQFF
clone_size: -; j_call: TRBJ2-7; v_call: TRBV7-8; d_call: TRBD2; cdr3_nt: TGTGCCAGCAGCTTAGAGTCCCCAGGGACTACCTACGAGCAGTACTTC; cdr3_aa: CASSLESPGTTYEQYF
clone_size: -; j_call: TRBJ1-5; v_call: TRBV19; d_call: -; cdr3_nt: TGTGCCAGTAAGAAGGGATTAAGACAGCCCGATCAGCCCCAGCATTTT; cdr3_aa: CASKKGLRQPDQPQHF
clone_size: -; j_call: TRBJ1-2; v_call: TRBV7-3; d_call: TRBD1; cdr3_nt: TGTGCCAGCAGCTTAGACTTTACCGGACAGGGGGACTACACCTTC; cdr3_aa: CASSLDFTGQGDYTF
clone_size: once; j_call: TRBJ1-5; v_call: TRBV6-1; d_call: TRBD1; cdr3_nt: TGTGCCAGCGACCTAAGGACAGGATCCGGGCAGCCCCAGCATTTT; cdr3_aa: CASDLRTGSGQPQHF
clone_size: -; j_call: TRBJ2-1; v_call: TRBV7-7; d_call: -; cdr3_nt: TGTGCTAGCAGCCGCTCCCCTAACCGGTACAATGAGCAGTTCTTC; cdr3_aa: CASSRSPNRYNEQFF
clone_size: -; j_call: TRBJ1-1; v_call: TRBV7-2; d_call: -; cdr3_nt: TGTGCCAGCAGCTTAGGAGCCCTAACAGGTGAAGCTTTCTTT; cdr3_aa: CASSLGALTGEAFF
clone_size: -; j_call: TRBJ1-5; v_call: TRBV19; d_call: -; cdr3_nt: TGTGCCAGTAGTTCGCACAGGGTCGGCAATCAGCCCCAGCATTTT; cdr3_aa: CASSSHRVGNQPQHF
clone_size: once; j_call: TRBJ2-7; v_call: TRBV10-3; d_call: TRBD1; cdr3_nt: TGTGCCATCAGGACTATACCCGGGACAGGGCAGGACGAGCAGTACTTC; cdr3_aa: CAIRTIPGTGQDEQYF
clone_size: -; j_call: TRBJ2-2; v_call: TRBV5-1; d_call: -; cdr3_nt: TGCGCCAGCAGAAGCTCGACAGCCAACACCGGGGAGCTGTTTTTT; cdr3_aa: CASRSSTANTGELFF
clone_size: -; j_call: TRBJ2-7; v_call: TRBV15; d_call: TRBD1; cdr3_nt: TGTGCCACCAGCAGAGATTCCAGGGGGTACGAGCAGTACTTC; cdr3_aa: CATSRDSRGYEQYF
clone_size: -; j_call: TRBJ1-6; v_call: TRBV10-3; d_call: TRBD1; cdr3_nt: TGTGCCATCCGGGACAGGGCTGATTCACCCCTCCACTTT; cdr3_aa: CAIRDRADSPLHF
clone_size: -; j_call: TRBJ1-6; v_call: TRBV5-4; d_call: -; cdr3_nt: TGTGCCAGCAGACCACAGGGAGCGGGATCACCCCTCCACTTT; cdr3_aa: CASRPQGAGSPLHF
clone_size: -; j_call: TRBJ1-6; v_call: TRBV9; d_call: -; cdr3_nt: TGTGCCAGCAGCGTAGGAGGGGGGGATAATTCACCCCTCCACTTT; cdr3_aa: CASSVGGGDNSPLHF
clone_size: -; j_call: TRBJ1-5; v_call: TRBV5-6; d_call: TRBD1; cdr3_nt: TGTGCCAGCAGCTTGGCTCTGACAGGGAATGGGAATCAGCCCCAGCATTTT; cdr3_aa: CASSLALTGNGNQPQHF
clone_size: -; j_call: TRBJ1-4; v_call: TRBV28; d_call: -; cdr3_nt: TGTGCCAGCAGCGAAACAGGGTCCGTGGATGAAAAACTGTTTTTT; cdr3_aa: CASSETGSVDEKLFF
clone_size: -; j_call: TRBJ1-2; v_call: TRBV28; d_call: -; cdr3_nt: TGTGCCAGCACCAGCCCCGGGACTAACTATGGCTACACCTTC; cdr3_aa: CASTSPGTNYGYTF
clone_size: -; j_call: TRBJ1-2; v_call: TRBV28; d_call: TRBD1; cdr3_nt: TGTGCCAGCAGTAGGACAGGCGGCCCAATGAGCTACACCTTC; cdr3_aa: CASSRTGGPMSYTF
clone_size: -; j_call: TRBJ2-5; v_call: TRBV7-3; d_call: -; cdr3_nt: TGTGCCAGCAGCTTACAGGGCCAGGGTGGAACGGAGACCCAGTACTTC; cdr3_aa: CASSLQGQGGTETQYF
clone_size: -; j_call: TRBJ2-4; v_call: TRBV15; d_call: -; cdr3_nt: TGTGCCACCAGCAGCGGATGGGTCTCAGGCAAAAACATTCAGTACTTC; cdr3_aa: CATSSGWVSGKNIQYF
clone_size: -; j_call: TRBJ2-3; v_call: TRBV29-1; d_call: TRBD2; cdr3_nt: TGCAGCGTTGAAGATACGGGACTAGCGGGGGGGCGGACAGATACGCAGTATTTT; cdr3_aa: CSVEDTGLAGGRTDTQYF
clone_size: -; j_call: TRBJ1-4; v_call: TRBV28; d_call: TRBD1; cdr3_nt: TGTGCCAGCAGGATTGGGGGACAGGGTGGAAAACTGTTTTTT; cdr3_aa: CASRIGGQGGKLFF
clone_size: -; j_call: TRBJ1-2; v_call: TRBV30; d_call: TRBD1; cdr3_nt: TGTGCCTGGAGTGAGGACAGGGCGAGTGGCTACACCTTC; cdr3_aa: CAWSEDRASGYTF
clone_size: -; j_call: TRBJ1-3; v_call: TRBV6-5; d_call: -; cdr3_nt: TGTGCCAGCAGCGCAAACCGGGGAAACACCATATATTTT; cdr3_aa: CASSANRGNTIYF
clone_size: -; j_call: TRBJ1-3; v_call: TRBV19; d_call: -; cdr3_nt: TGTGCCAGTAGAGTCAGGGGTTCTGGAAACACCATATATTTT; cdr3_aa: CASRVRGSGNTIYF
clone_size: -; j_call: TRBJ2-7; v_call: TRBV28; d_call: TRBD1; cdr3_nt: TGTGCCAGCAGTACCTTACCGGGACAGGGGTCCTACGAGCAGTACTTC; cdr3_aa: CASSTLPGQGSYEQYF
clone_size: -; j_call: TRBJ1-6; v_call: TRBV19; d_call: TRBD1; cdr3_nt: TGTGCCACTAGACAGGGAAGGTCACCCCTCCACTTT; cdr3_aa: CATRQGRSPLHF
clone_size: -; j_call: TRBJ2-3; v_call: TRBV19; d_call: TRBD1; cdr3_nt: TGTGCCATCGGACAGGGGACAAGTACGCAGTATTTT; cdr3_aa: CAIGQGTSTQYF
clone_size: -; j_call: TRBJ1-2; v_call: TRBV15; d_call: TRBD1; cdr3_nt: TGTGCCACCAGCAGAGAATCGGGACAGGTCTATGGCTACACCTTC; cdr3_aa: CATSRESGQVYGYTF
clone_size: -; j_call: TRBJ2-2; v_call: TRBV4-2; d_call: TRBD1; cdr3_nt: TGTGCCAGCAGCTCCGACAGGGTCATACCCGGGGAGCTGTTTTTT; cdr3_aa: CASSSDRVIPGELFF
clone_size: -; j_call: TRBJ1-2; v_call: TRBV30; d_call: -; cdr3_nt: TGTGCCTGGAGAAAAGAGAGAAACTATGGCTACACCTTC; cdr3_aa: CAWRKERNYGYTF
clone_size: -; j_call: TRBJ1-1; v_call: TRBV7-9; d_call: -; cdr3_nt: TGTGCCAGCAGCCCTGGTCACAGGCTGAACACTGAAGCTTTCTTT; cdr3_aa: CASSPGHRLNTEAFF
clone_size: -; j_call: TRBJ1-6; v_call: TRBV4-3; d_call: -; cdr3_nt: TGCGCCAGCAGCCAAGAGGCCGGGCTGGAAGGACAGTACCACTCAACCCTCCACTTT; cdr3_aa: CASSQEAGLEGQYHSTLHF
clone_size: -; j_call: TRBJ1-4; v_call: TRBV7-9; d_call: TRBD1; cdr3_nt: TGTGCCAGCAGCTTACTTTCGACAGGGATTTATGAAAAACTGTTTTTT; cdr3_aa: CASSLLSTGIYEKLFF
clone_size: -; j_call: TRBJ2-2; v_call: TRBV5-1; d_call: -; cdr3_nt: TGCGCCAGCAGCTTGGAGGCAGGGTCTGGCGGGGAGCTGTTTTTT; cdr3_aa: CASSLEAGSGGELFF
clone_size: few; j_call: TRBJ1-2; v_call: TRBV4-1; d_call: -; cdr3_nt: TGCGCCAGCAGCCAAGAACTATGGGGGGGCATTAGGGATGGCTACACCTTC; cdr3_aa: CASSQELWGGIRDGYTF
clone_size: -; j_call: TRBJ1-4; v_call: TRBV9; d_call: TRBD1; cdr3_nt: TGTGCCAGCAGCACCTCCGGGACAGGGGTTGGGGAACTGTTTTTT; cdr3_aa: CASSTSGTGVGELFF
clone_size: -; j_call: TRBJ1-2; v_call: TRBV9; d_call: -; cdr3_nt: TGTGCCAGCAGCGTTATGGTGGGAGGTGGCTATGGCTACACCTTC; cdr3_aa: CASSVMVGGGYGYTF
clone_size: once; j_call: TRBJ2-2; v_call: TRBV7-9; d_call: TRBD2; cdr3_nt: TGTGCCAGCAGCCACACGGGGACTATTGCCGGGGAGCTGTTTTTT; cdr3_aa: CASSHTGTIAGELFF
clone_size: -; j_call: TRBJ2-7; v_call: TRBV28; d_call: TRBD1; cdr3_nt: TGTGCCAGCAGCCCCGGGACAGGTGAAAGGTACGAGCAGTACTTC; cdr3_aa: CASSPGTGERYEQYF
clone_size: once; j_call: TRBJ2-2; v_call: TRBV28; d_call: -; cdr3_nt: TGTGCCAGCAGTTTAAGGGGCGGGGAGCTGTTTTTT; cdr3_aa: CASSLRGGELFF
clone_size: -; j_call: TRBJ1-3; v_call: TRBV4-3; d_call: TRBD1; cdr3_nt: TGCGCCAGCAGCCAGGGACAGGCCTACTCTGGAAACACCATATATTTT; cdr3_aa: CASSQGQAYSGNTIYF